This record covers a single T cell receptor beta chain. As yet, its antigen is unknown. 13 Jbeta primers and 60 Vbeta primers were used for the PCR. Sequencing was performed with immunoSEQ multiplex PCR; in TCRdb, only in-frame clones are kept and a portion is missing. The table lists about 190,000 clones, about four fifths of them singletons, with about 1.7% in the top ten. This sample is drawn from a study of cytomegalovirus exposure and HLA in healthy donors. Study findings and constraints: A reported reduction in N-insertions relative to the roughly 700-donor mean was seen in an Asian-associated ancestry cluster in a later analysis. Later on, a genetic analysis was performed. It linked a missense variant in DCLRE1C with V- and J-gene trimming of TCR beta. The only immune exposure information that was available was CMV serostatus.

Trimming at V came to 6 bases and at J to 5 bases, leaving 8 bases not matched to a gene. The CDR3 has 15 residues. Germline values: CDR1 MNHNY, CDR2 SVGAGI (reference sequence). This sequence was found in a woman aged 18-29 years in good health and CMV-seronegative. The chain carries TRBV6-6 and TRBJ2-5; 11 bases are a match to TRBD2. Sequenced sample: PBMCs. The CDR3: CASRRRLAGIETQYF. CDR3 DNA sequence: TGTGCCAGCAGGCGCAGACTAGCGGGAATCGAGACCCAGTACTTC.